Listed below are T cell receptor beta chains from one sample, sequenced in a study of beta chain features in type 1 diabetes. Generated by immunoSEQ multiplex PCR, the TCRdb table keeps only in-frame clones and is missing some. The sample yields some 900,000 clones, 15% to 20% seen once. The source material was naive CD4+ T cells from blood. All receptors come from a woman between 18 and 29 years old in good health. The CDR3 runs from the conserved cysteine through the conserved F or W.

CASSLNLAGLNEQFF	TRBJ2-1	TRBV11-2
CASSKDRRNTEAFF	TRBJ1-1	TRBV19
CASSLVSNNEQFF	TRBJ2-1	TRBV7-2
CASSQETFADSYEQYF	.	TRBV4-3
CASSPPNSGFSGNTIYF	TRBJ1-3	TRBV18
CASSWEGLADNEQFF	TRBJ2-1	TRBV4-2
CASSPSTSGVYNEQFF	TRBJ2-1	TRBV9
CASSPPGQGYWETQYF	TRBJ2-5	TRBV9
CASSLRLRLVQETQYF	TRBJ2-5	TRBV7-9
CASSSRTDSNQPQHF	TRBJ1-5	TRBV18
CASRQGTEAFF	TRBJ1-1	TRBV19
CASSGSLAGGPGEFF	TRBJ2-1	TRBV7-2
CASSVGLLSAPYNEQFF	TRBJ2-1	TRBV9
CASTMGGELFF	TRBJ2-2	TRBV6-5
CASSEGRLQETQYF	TRBJ2-5	TRBV7-2
CASSLRSFNTEAFF	TRBJ1-1	TRBV27
CASSDPMTGTGADTQYF	TRBJ2-3	TRBV25-1